Listed here are 14 T cell receptor beta chains from one sample, sequenced in a study of shared clonotypes between healthy human individuals. Profiled with immunoSEQ multiplex PCR; TCRdb holds only in-frame clones, not every one. The repertoire includes around 980,000 clones, approximately 78% of them detected once, and 0.55% to 0.7% sits in the top ten. The specimen sequenced was memory CD4+ T cells from PBMCs. Noted subset: CD45RA-negative fraction. These receptors all stem from a man aged 18-30 years in good health. Some clones in this sample may be carry-over from other donors' samples.

The J gene is TRBJ2-2, the V gene TRBV29-1, with 7 bases matching TRBD2. Germline CDR1 reads SQVTM; CDR2 reads ANQGSEA. V lost 7 bases, J lost 6 bases, and 11 bases stayed unmatched. The CDR3 totals 14 residues. CDR3 in DNA: TGCAGCGCCGCGGGACTACTCTCGGCCGGGGAGCTGTTTTTT. Translated, it gives CSAAGLLSAGELFF.

This chain connects TRBV7-2 to TRBJ1-5; D call uncertain. This CDR3 spans 12 amino acids. CDR1 is SGHTA, CDR2 FQGNSA, per germline. Between the trimmed V and J ends, which lost 3 bases and 9 bases, there was a span of 9 bases. The CDR3 DNA reads as TGTGCCAGCAGCTTGCCCGATGGGCCCCAGCATTTT. Encoded protein: CASSLPDGPQHF.

Only one count was recorded for this clone. This sequence joins TRBV7-8 and TRBJ2-7, with 8 bases matching TRBD2. Unmatched junction bases numbered 6, after V lost 2 bases and J lost 3 bases. The CDR3 spans 15 residues. The germline V gene has CDR1 SGHVS and CDR2 FQNEAQ. CDR3 in DNA: TGTGCCAGCAGCTTACAAGCGGGAGAGAACTACGAGCAGTACTTC. Its protein is CASSLQAGENYEQYF.

DNA of the CDR3: TGTGCCTGGGTGAGTACGGCACCCCTCCACTTT. Protein product: CAWVSTAPLHF. The V gene is TRBV30, the J gene TRBJ1-6; D gene ambiguous. V was cut by 5 bases and J by 11 bases, with 10 bases left in between. This CDR3 comprises 11 residues. Germline assignment: CDR1 GTSNPN and CDR2 SVGIG (reference sequence).

This clone was seen a single time. The chain is built from TRBV5-1 and TRBJ1-4; TRBD1 might be the D (6 bases). Germline CDR1 SGHRS, CDR2 YFSETQ. V was trimmed by 2 bases and J by 8 bases, leaving 13 bases between them. The CDR3 runs 14 residues. The CDR3 DNA sequence: TGCGCCAGCAGCTTTGGGGGGCTTCAAGAAAAACTGTTTTTT. It encodes CASSFGGLQEKLFF. Filled out from reference TRBV5-1 and TRBJ1-4, the complete variable domain reads KAGVTQTPRYLIKTRGQQVTLSCSPISGHRSVSWYQQTPGQGLQFLFEYFSETQRNKGNFPGRFSGRQFSNSRSEMNVSTLELGDSALYLCASSFGGLQEKLFFGSGTQLSVL.

The rearrangement links TRBV6-5 to TRBJ1-2; D is unresolved. The germline V gene has CDR1 MNHEY and CDR2 SVGAGI. V gave up 0 bases and J gave up 7 bases, with 15 bases separating them. This CDR3 contains 15 residues. The CDR3 is CASSYSTHSRSGYTF. In nucleotides, the CDR3 is TGTGCCAGCAGTTACTCGACGCACTCGAGGTCTGGCTACACCTTC.

Comment on this clone: Other DNA sequences in this sample translate to the same CDR3. The chain links TRBV5-5 to TRBJ2-3; weak D call: TRBD2 (6 bases). V lost 4 bases and J 2 bases, leaving 11 bases between the germline ends. This CDR3 has 14 amino acids. Per germline, CDR1 SGHKS and CDR2 YYEKEE (reference sequence). The CDR3 here is CASSRGLYTDTQYF. The DNA of the CDR3 is TGTGCCAGCAGCCGCGGACTATACACAGATACGCAGTATTTT.

This clone was counted a few times. The identical CDR3 is also encoded by other nucleotide sequences in the sample. The rearrangement joins TRBV18 to TRBJ1-5, with 9 bases aligning to TRBD1. J lost 0 bases, V lost 3 bases, and 3 bases had no gene match. In germline, CDR1 is KGHSH, CDR2 LQKENI. The CDR3 spans 16 residues. The CDR3 DNA follows: TGTGCCAGCTCACCCGGGACAGGGTATAGCAATCAGCCCCAGCATTTT. It is translated as CASSPGTGYSNQPQHF.

The rearrangement uses TRBV7-3 and TRBJ2-3; TRBD1 aligns across 8 bases. Germline V lookup: CDR1 SGHTA, CDR2 FQGTGA. The CDR3 runs to 16 residues. The V segment lost 1 base and the J segment 6 bases; nucleotides outside the gene matches: 9. The CDR3 loop reads CASSLIGGQGPDTQYF. In DNA form, the CDR3 reads TGTGCCAGCAGCTTAATCGGCGGACAGGGTCCTGATACGCAGTATTTT.

This sequence joins TRBV4-2 and TRBJ2-3; 10 bases map to TRBD1. Losses at the gene ends were 6 bases for V and 4 bases for J; bases not matched to a gene: 4. The CDR3 consists of 14 residues. The germline CDR1 and CDR2 sequences are LGHNA and YNFKEQ. CDR3 region: CASSPGTGADTQYF. CDR3 in DNA: TGTGCCAGCAGTCCCGGGACAGGGGCAGATACGCAGTATTTT.

The gene calls are TRBV9 and TRBJ1-3; D gene ambiguous. CDR3 length: 16 residues. Germline CDR1 and CDR2: SGDLS and YYNGEE. Trimming removed 4 bases from V and 0 bases from J, with 14 bases in between. DNA for the CDR3: TGTGCCAGCAGCCAGAGTGACATTACCTCTGGAAACACCATATATTTT. Translated: CASSQSDITSGNTIYF.

In regard to this clone: Other DNA sequences in this specimen translate into the identical CDR3. V is TRBV5-1 and J is TRBJ1-3; maybe TRBD1 (5 bases). Germline CDR1 and CDR2: SGHRS and YFSETQ. The CDR3 runs to 15 residues. Trimming pared 1 base from V and 2 bases from J, leaving 10 bases between. The CDR3: CASSLQGTAGNTIYF. CDR3 coding DNA: TGCGCCAGCAGCTTGCAAGGGACGGCTGGAAACACCATATATTTT.

The CDR3 loop reads CASSLRQGVYEQYF. In DNA form, the CDR3 reads TGTGCCAGCAGTCTGAGGCAGGGGGTTTACGAGCAGTACTTC. V gene TRBV6-6 combines with J gene TRBJ2-7; 7 nucleotides line up with TRBD1. V dropped 5 bases and J dropped 4; count of bases not matched to a gene: 8. Looked up from germline, CDR1 is MNHNY and CDR2 is SVGAGI (reference sequence). CDR3 size: 14 residues.

This clone has a single count. The CDR3, as DNA: TGTGCCAGAAGCGACCACTATAATAAAGGACAGGGGAGGATGTACAAGGATCAGCCCCAGCATTTT. It encodes CARSDHYNKGQGRMYKDQPQHF. This chain uses TRBV5-3 with TRBJ1-5, with TRBD1 matching 9 bases. TRBV5-3 is an ORF for which the function is uncertain. Germline trimming cut 4 bases from V and 5 bases from J; bases unmatched to any gene: 28. This CDR3 region has 22 residues.